What follows describes a single T cell receptor beta chain. No antigen is known for it. These data belong to a study of cytomegalovirus exposure and HLA in healthy donors. General study findings and limits: Subsequent analysis showed first-cohort TCR clusters tending to co-occur in 120 or so validation repertoires.

Germline loops: CDR1 PRHDT, CDR2 FYEKMQ (reference sequence). Trimming stripped 5 bases from V and 3 bases from J, with 20 bases between. The CDR3 consists of 16 residues. Profiling relied on immunoSEQ multiplex PCR, and the TCRdb table lists in-frame clones only, not all of them. The sample holds approximately 62,000 clones, about 91% seen once. This sequence originates from a woman between 18 and 29 years old in good health and CMV-seronegative. The sequenced material came from PBMCs. The chain uses TRBV13 and TRBJ2-7; D possibly corresponds to TRBD1 (5 bases). The CDR3 DNA reads TGTGCCAGCAGCACCACGACAGAGAACTACTACTACGAGCAGTACTTC. This gives the protein CASSTTTENYYYEQYF.